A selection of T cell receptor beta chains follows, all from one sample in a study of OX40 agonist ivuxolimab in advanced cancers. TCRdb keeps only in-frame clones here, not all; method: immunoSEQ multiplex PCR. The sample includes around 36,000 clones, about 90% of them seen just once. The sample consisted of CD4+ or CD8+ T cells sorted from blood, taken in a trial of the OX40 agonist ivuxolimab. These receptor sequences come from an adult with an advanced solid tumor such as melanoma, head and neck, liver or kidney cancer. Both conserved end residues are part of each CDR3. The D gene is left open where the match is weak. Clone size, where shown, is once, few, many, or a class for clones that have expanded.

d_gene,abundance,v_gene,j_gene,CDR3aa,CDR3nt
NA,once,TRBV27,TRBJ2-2,CASSGTLPPGELFF,TGTGCCAGCAGCGGGACCCTACCACCCGGGGAGCTGTTTTTT
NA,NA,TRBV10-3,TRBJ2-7,CAINTDSYEQYF,TGTGCCATCAATACCGACAGCTACGAGCAGTACTTC
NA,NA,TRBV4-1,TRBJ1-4,CASSQDGGGFNEKLFF,TGCGCCAGCAGCCAAGATGGGGGGGGGTTCAATGAAAAACTGTTTTTT
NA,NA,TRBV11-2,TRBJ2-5,CASSLMGETQYF,TGTGCCAGCAGCTTAATGGGGGAGACCCAGTACTTC
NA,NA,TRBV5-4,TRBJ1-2,CASSPVVGDGYTF,TGTGCCAGCAGCCCGGTTGTCGGCGATGGCTACACCTTC
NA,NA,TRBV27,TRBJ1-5,CASSIGNQPQHF,TGTGCCAGCAGTATTGGCAATCAGCCCCAGCATTTT
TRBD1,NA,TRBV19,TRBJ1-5,CASSLRDRNQPQHF,TGTGCCAGTAGTCTCCGGGACAGAAATCAGCCCCAGCATTTT
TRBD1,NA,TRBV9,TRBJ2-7,CASSIGTGAYEQYF,TGTGCCAGCAGCATCGGGACAGGGGCCTACGAGCAGTACTTC
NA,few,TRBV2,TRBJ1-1,CASSDLVQGGTEAFF,TGTGCCAGCAGTGACCTGGTACAGGGTGGAACTGAAGCTTTCTTT
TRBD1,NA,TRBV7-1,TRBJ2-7,CASSLGDRGRKEQYF,TGTGCCAGCAGCTTAGGGGACAGGGGGCGTAAAGAGCAGTACTTC
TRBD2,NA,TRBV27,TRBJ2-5,CASSLTLAGGPETQYF,TGTGCCAGCAGTTTAACACTAGCGGGGGGGCCAGAGACCCAGTACTTC
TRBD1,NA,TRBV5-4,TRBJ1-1,CASSPEPQGTPTEAFF,TGCGCCAGCAGCCCAGAACCACAGGGGACGCCCACTGAAGCTTTCTTT
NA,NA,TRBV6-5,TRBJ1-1,CASSYSSTGWDEAFF,TGTGCCAGCAGTTACTCATCCACAGGGTGGGATGAAGCTTTCTTT
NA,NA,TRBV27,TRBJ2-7,CASSFGGSGSYEQYF,TGTGCCAGCAGTTTCGGAGGCAGTGGATCCTACGAGCAGTACTTC
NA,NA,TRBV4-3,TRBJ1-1,CASSRYRWNTEAFF,TGCGCCAGCAGCCGTTATAGGTGGAACACTGAAGCTTTCTTT
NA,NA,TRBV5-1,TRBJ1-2,CASSLALAGVRYGYTF,TGCGCCAGCAGCTTGGCCTTAGCAGGGGTTAGATATGGCTACACCTTC
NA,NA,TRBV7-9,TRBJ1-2,CASSFLRDNYGYTF,TGTGCCAGCAGCTTTCTCAGGGATAACTATGGCTACACCTTC
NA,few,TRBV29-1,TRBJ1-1,CSVVGNTEAFF,TGCAGCGTTGTTGGGAACACTGAAGCTTTCTTT
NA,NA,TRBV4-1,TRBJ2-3,CASSQEAPRDTQYF,TGCGCCAGCAGCCAAGAGGCCCCTAGGGATACGCAGTATTTT
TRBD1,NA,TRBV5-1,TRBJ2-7,CASSLRMVRDRPSYEQYF,TGCGCCAGCAGCTTGAGGATGGTACGGGACAGACCCTCCTACGAGCAGTACTTC
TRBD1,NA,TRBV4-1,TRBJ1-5,CASSQNTGANQPQHF,TGCGCCAGCAGCCAGAATACAGGGGCCAATCAGCCCCAGCATTTT
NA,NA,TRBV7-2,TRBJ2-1,CASSLYGGVYNEQFF,TGTGCCAGCAGCTTGTACGGGGGCGTATACAATGAGCAGTTCTTC
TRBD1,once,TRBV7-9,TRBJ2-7,CASSPGQTISYEQYF,TGTGCCAGCAGCCCGGGACAGACTATCTCCTACGAGCAGTACTTC
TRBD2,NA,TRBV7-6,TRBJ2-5,CASSLASGGTLETQYF,TGTGCCAGCAGCTTAGCTAGCGGGGGGACCCTAGAGACCCAGTACTTC
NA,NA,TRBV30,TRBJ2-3,CAWASGIGTDTQYF,TGTGCCTGGGCCTCGGGGATTGGCACAGATACGCAGTATTTT